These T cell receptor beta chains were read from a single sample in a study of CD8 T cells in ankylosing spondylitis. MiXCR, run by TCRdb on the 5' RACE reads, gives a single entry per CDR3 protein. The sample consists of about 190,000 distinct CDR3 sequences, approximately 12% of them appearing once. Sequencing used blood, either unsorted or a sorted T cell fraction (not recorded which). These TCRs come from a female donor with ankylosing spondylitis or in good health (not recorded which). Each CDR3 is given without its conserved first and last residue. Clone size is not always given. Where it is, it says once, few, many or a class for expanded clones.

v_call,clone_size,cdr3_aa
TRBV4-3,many,ASSQDNRGVGTEAF
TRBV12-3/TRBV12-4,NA,ASSEGLGTDTQY
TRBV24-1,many,ATSDVNTEAF
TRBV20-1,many,SASLGGAGTDTQY
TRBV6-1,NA,ASSDRGFPKNIQY
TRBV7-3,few,ASSPGLGLQNYNEQF
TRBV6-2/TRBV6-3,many,ASSQTSGRELF
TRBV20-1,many,SARGGGPTEAF
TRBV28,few,ASSSGTEEETQY
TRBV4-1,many,ASSQSKGRQLNTEAF
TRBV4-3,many,ASSQDDGDTQY
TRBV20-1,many,SARGTQFKSEQF
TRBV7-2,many,ASSFAPLEQY
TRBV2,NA,ASSPLLEQF
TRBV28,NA,ASNLNRGRGYT
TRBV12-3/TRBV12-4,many,ASSFKGFGSNQPQH
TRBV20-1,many,SASDGRENTEAF